One sample yielded the 2 T cell receptor beta chains listed below, sequenced in a study of OX40 agonist ivuxolimab in advanced cancers. Data came from immunoSEQ multiplex PCR; TCRdb stores just in-frame clones and leaves some out. Of tens of thousands of clones in the sample, around four fifths were seen once. The source was CD4+ or CD8+ T cells sorted from blood, collected in a trial of the OX40 agonist ivuxolimab. The receptor source for this set is an adult with an advanced solid tumor such as melanoma, head and neck, liver or kidney cancer.

V gene TRBV11-2 combines with J gene TRBJ2-3, with 7 bases aligning to TRBD2. Trimming took 5 bases from V and 2 from J; bases not matched to a gene: 7. Per germline, CDR1 SGHAT and CDR2 FQNNGV. This CDR3 has 15 residues. This CDR3 reads CASSLRGVNTDTQYF. The CDR3 DNA follows: TGTGCCAGCAGCCTACGGGGGGTAAACACAGATACGCAGTATTTT.

V usage is TRBV9 and J usage is TRBJ2-2, with D perhaps assigned TRBD1 or TRBD2 (5 bases each). The CDR3 loop spans 18 amino acids. CDR1 and CDR2 from the germline V gene are SGDLS and YYNGEE. The V end was cut by 2 bases, the J end by 0 bases, with 17 bases between. CDR3 DNA: TGTGCCAGCAGCGTGAGTGGGGACGGCTCTCCGAACACCGGGGAGCTGTTTTTT. Translation: CASSVSGDGSPNTGELFF.